This T cell receptor (beta chain) was captured by sequencing in a study of T cell responses to AZD1222 COVID-19 vaccine. Details on this clone: Antigen unknown.

Study-level points and caveats: Spike-specific TCR breadth and depth went up after people got two AZD1222 doses. Clonal diversity may have been underestimated, and the donors were mostly white British, with more females than males.

CDR3 length: 14 residues. Germline lookup yields CDR1 MGHDK and CDR2 SYGVNS. V shed 6 bases, J shed 4 bases, and the junction held 6 bases outside the gene matches. The protocol was immunoSEQ multiplex PCR, while the TCRdb copy is restricted to in-frame clones and leaves out a portion. Found here are approximately 100,000 clones, less than 90% of them singletons; the top ten hold 16%. Sequenced here: peripheral blood, sampled on day 0 of AZD1222 vaccination. The rearrangement uses TRBV25-1 and TRBJ2-5, with 9 bases that match TRBD1. This TCR derives from an adult in good health. The CDR3 here is CASSNRGPAETQYF. CDR3 DNA sequence: TGTGCCAGCAGCAACAGGGGGCCAGCAGAGACCCAGTACTTC.